Each of the 24 T cell receptor beta chains below was sequenced from the same sample in a study of blood T cell repertoires in COVID-19. TCRdb keeps only in-frame clones here, not all; method: immunoSEQ multiplex PCR. The repertoire consists of 200,000 to 250,000 clones, with about four fifths occurring once and the leading ten covering less than 3.5%. Material: peripheral blood. The receptors here all came from a woman between 18 and 29 years old with acute or convalescent COVID-19.

The V call is TRBV28, the J call TRBJ1-2; 8 bases map to TRBD1. Germline V CDR1 and CDR2: MDHEN, SYDVKM. Trimming cost V 6 bases and J 4 bases; bases outside gene matches: 7. The CDR3 totals 14 residues. DNA for the CDR3: TGTGCCAGCAGCAATTACAGGGGGAGCTATGGCTACACCTTC. Protein product: CASSNYRGSYGYTF.

The gene calls are TRBV2 and TRBJ2-3; 9 nucleotides align to TRBD2. The germline V gene encodes CDR1 SNHLY and CDR2 FYNNEI. The ends lost 2 bases at V and 4 bases at J; junction bases unmatched: 7. The CDR3 consists of 16 residues. The CDR3 DNA sequence: TGTGCCAGCAGTGAAAGGGCTAGCGGGAATGCAGATACGCAGTATTTT. It is translated as CASSERASGNADTQYF.

A single count supports this clone. The rearrangement joins TRBV6-5 to TRBJ2-1, with D perhaps matching TRBD1 (6 bases). CDR1 and CDR2 (germline): MNHEY, SVGAGI. Between the trimmed V and J ends, which lost 6 bases and 10 bases, there was a span of 13 bases. This CDR3 spans 12 amino acids. The CDR3 region has the DNA TGTGCCAGCAGCCGTACTAGGGGGGAGCAGTTCTTC. It codes for CASSRTRGEQFF.

The rearrangement links TRBV19 to TRBJ1-2, with 10 bases lining up with TRBD1. Unmatched junction bases numbered 5, after V lost 3 bases and J lost 4 bases. The CDR3 runs to 15 residues. Germline V lookup: CDR1 LNHDA, CDR2 SQIVND (reference sequence). Here the CDR3 DNA reads TGTGCCAGTAGTATGGGGACAGGGGCTCCCTATGGCTACACCTTC. Its protein is CASSMGTGAPYGYTF.

The rearrangement joins TRBV28 to TRBJ2-3, with D possibly being TRBD1 (6 bases). CDR1 and CDR2 from the germline V gene are MDHEN and SYDVKM. V was trimmed by 6 bases and J by 3 bases, leaving 16 bases between them. The CDR3 totals 15 residues. CDR3 residues: CASRRGQMMTDTQYF. The CDR3 DNA sequence: TGTGCCAGCAGACGTGGACAGATGATGACAGATACGCAGTATTTT.

The chain carries TRBV7-9 and TRBJ1-1, with D unresolved. V was trimmed by 5 bases and J by 0 bases, leaving 7 bases between them. This CDR3 has 13 residues. Germline V gene data show CDR1 as SEHNR and CDR2 as FQNEAQ (reference sequence). CDR3 protein: CASSREMNTEAFF. Written as DNA, the CDR3 is TGTGCCAGCAGCAGAGAAATGAACACTGAAGCTTTCTTT. Looking up the rest from reference TRBV7-9 and TRBJ1-1 gives the full variable domain: DTGVSQNPRHKITKRGQNVTFRCDPISEHNRLYWYRQTLGQGPEFLTYFQNEAQLEKSRLLSDRFSAERPKGSFSTLEIQRTEQGDSAMYLCASSREMNTEAFFGQGTRLTVV.

This clone was observed once. The CDR3 protein is CASEGQNYEQYF. The CDR3 region has the DNA TGTGCCAGCGAGGGCCAGAACTACGAGCAGTACTTC. V is TRBV6-5 and J is TRBJ2-7; D may be TRBD2 (5 bases). With 8 bases removed from V and 3 bases from J, the gap between germline ends came to 11 bases. Germline V gene sequence: CDR1 MNHEY, CDR2 SVGAGI. The length of the CDR3 is 12 residues.

This clone was observed a handful of times. DNA of the CDR3: TGTGCCAGCAGCTTAGCAACTGGTCTCTCTGGAAACACCATATATTTT. It specifies CASSLATGLSGNTIYF. V gene TRBV7-2 combines with J gene TRBJ1-3, with unresolved D. Germline V gene data show CDR1 as SGHTA and CDR2 as FQGNSA. Trimming shortened V by 0 bases and J by 0 bases, and 9 bases separated the two germline ends. The CDR3 is 16 amino acids.

This clone was observed a few times. The chain links TRBV5-6 to TRBJ1-2; 9 nucleotides align to TRBD1. Germline V lookup: CDR1 SGHDT, CDR2 YYEEEE. The V and J ends lost 4 bases and 7 bases, in that order; junction bases with no gene match: 11. The CDR3 runs to 15 residues. The CDR3 nucleotides read TGTGCCAGCAGCCCCGCCGGGACAGGGTCAATTGGCTACACCTTC. Translated, it gives CASSPAGTGSIGYTF.

The J gene is TRBJ2-2, the V gene TRBV6-4, with D possibly TRBD1 on 5 matching bases. Trimming stripped 3 bases from V and 4 bases from J, with 15 bases between. CDR3 length equals 16 residues. CDR1 is MRHNA and CDR2 is SNTAGT in the germline V gene. The DNA of the CDR3 is TGTGCCAGCAGTGAGCAGGGTACTTCGATCACCGGGGAGCTGTTTTTT. Residues: CASSEQGTSITGELFF.

J is TRBJ1-1 and V is TRBV30, with a possible D match to TRBD1 (5 bases). CDR1 and CDR2 (germline): GTSNPN, SVGIG (reference sequence). The ends were cut back, 3 bases at V and 4 bases at J, with 12 bases in the middle. The CDR3 consists of 13 residues. The DNA of the CDR3 is TGTGCCTGGAGCTGGGGCAGTGGCACTGAAGCTTTCTTT. This gives the protein CAWSWGSGTEAFF.

This clone came up a few times. This chain links TRBV2 with TRBJ1-5; weak D call: TRBD1 (6 bases). Germline lookup yields CDR1 SNHLY and CDR2 FYNNEI. Trimming took 7 bases from V and 0 from J, leaving 13 bases between them. CDR3 size: 15 residues. The CDR3, as DNA: TGTGCCAGCATTAAGGACAGCGATAGCAATCAGCCCCAGCATTTT. This gives the protein CASIKDSDSNQPQHF.

The V and J genes are TRBV5-6 and TRBJ1-2; 7 bases match TRBD1. Per the germline V gene, CDR1 is SGHDT and CDR2 is YYEEEE. The CDR3 is made up of 16 amino acids. The V and J ends lost 3 bases and 4 bases, in that order; junction bases with no gene match: 12. The CDR3 coding sequence is TGTGCCAGCAGCTGGGGGGACAGTCCCCCAAGCTATGGCTACACCTTC. This gives the protein CASSWGDSPPSYGYTF.

The chain links TRBV19 to TRBJ2-2, with a possible D match to TRBD1 (5 bases). Germline V gene lookup returns CDR1 LNHDA and CDR2 SQIVND (reference sequence). The CDR3 is 15 residues long. Trimming shortened V by 1 base and J by 1 base, and 7 bases separated the two germline ends. The CDR3 here is CASSIGQMNTGELFF. Here the CDR3 DNA reads TGTGCCAGTAGTATAGGACAGATGAACACCGGGGAGCTGTTTTTT.

The rearrangement uses TRBV4-1 and TRBJ1-2; a possible D gene is TRBD1 (6 bases). The CDR3 loop spans 18 amino acids. Germline V gene data show CDR1 as MGHRA and CDR2 as YSYEKL. V dropped 4 bases and J dropped 3 bases, with 24 bases sitting between them. This chain's CDR3 is CASSPPGGAIDLDYGYTF. The CDR3 nucleotides read TGCGCCAGCAGCCCACCGGGGGGCGCAATCGATTTGGACTATGGCTACACCTTC.

This chain uses TRBV5-6 with TRBJ1-2; D uncertain. Germline lookup yields CDR1 SGHDT and CDR2 YYEEEE. The CDR3 has 16 residues. The ends were cut back, 4 bases at V and 4 bases at J, with 20 bases in the middle. Written as DNA, the CDR3 is TGTGCCAGCAGCGACGATTCGAGGGTAGGGTCCTATGGCTACACCTTC. Translating gives CASSDDSRVGSYGYTF.

CDR3 sequence (DNA): TGTGCCAGCAGCCAAACCAACGTCCTAGCTAACTATGGCTACACCTTC. Translating it yields CASSQTNVLANYGYTF. This chain links TRBV7-9 with TRBJ1-2; D is ambiguous. The germline V gene has CDR1 SEHNR and CDR2 FQNEAQ (reference sequence). The CDR3 covers 16 residues. With 5 bases removed from V and 0 bases from J, the gap between germline ends came to 16 bases.

The chain combines TRBV5-1 with TRBJ2-1; 9 nucleotides align to TRBD1. CDR3 size: 16 residues. Germline V gives CDR1 SGHRS, CDR2 YFSETQ. With 3 bases clipped from V and 0 bases from J, the junction kept 4 bases outside the gene matches. The DNA of the CDR3 is TGCGCCAGCAGCTCTGGACAGGGGACCTCCTACAATGAGCAGTTCTTC. It is translated as CASSSGQGTSYNEQFF.

This sequence joins TRBV7-2 and TRBJ2-5, with D possibly being TRBD1 (5 bases). V lost 8 bases and J lost 5, with 15 bases in between. The CDR3 runs to 13 residues. Germline assignment: CDR1 SGHTA and CDR2 FQGNSA. The CDR3 region is CASRSGAGETQYF. The CDR3 DNA is TGTGCCAGCCGTTCCGGTGCAGGGGAGACCCAGTACTTC. The variable domain in full, with the rest retrieved from reference TRBV7-2 and TRBJ2-5, is GAGVSQSPSNKVTEKGKDVELRCDPISGHTALYWYRQSLGQGLEFLIYFQGNSAPDKSGLPSDRFSAERTGGSVSTLTIQRTQQEDSAVYLCASRSGAGETQYFGPGTRLLVL.

The chain recombines TRBV4-3 with TRBJ2-3; D unclear. V was clipped by 0 bases and J by 2 bases, with 9 bases between them. Germline V gene lookup returns CDR1 LGHNA and CDR2 YSLEER. The CDR3 consists of 15 residues. The CDR3 nucleotides read TGCGCCAGCAGCCAAGATGGAGTAGCCACAGATACGCAGTATTTT. This sequence encodes CASSQDGVATDTQYF.

This rearrangement joins TRBV6-5 to TRBJ2-1, with 7 nucleotides matching TRBD1. Per germline, CDR1 MNHEY and CDR2 SVGAGI. Losses at the gene ends were 2 bases for V and 10 bases for J; bases not matched to a gene: 5. The CDR3 consists of 13 residues. DNA for the CDR3: TGTGCCAGCAGTTACGGGGGACAGATAGAGCAGTTCTTC. Its protein product is CASSYGGQIEQFF.

For the CDR3, the DNA is TGTGCCAGCAGCACGTATGGACTAGATCGGGCAGATACGCAGTATTTT. Its translation: CASSTYGLDRADTQYF. This rearrangement joins TRBV9 to TRBJ2-3, with TRBD2 matching 7 bases. Germline values: CDR1 SGDLS, CDR2 YYNGEE. The trim removed 4 bases at V and 4 bases at J, leaving 12 bases unmatched. The CDR3 totals 16 residues.

This chain connects TRBV6-5 to TRBJ2-1; tentative D call: TRBD2 (5 bases). Looked up from germline, CDR1 is MNHEY and CDR2 is SVGAGI. The CDR3 runs 14 residues. The V end was cut by 0 bases, the J end by 4 bases, with 7 bases between. The CDR3 DNA reads TGTGCCAGCAGTTACTCGGAGCGGTACAATGAGCAGTTCTTC. It specifies CASSYSERYNEQFF.

This clone has a single count. The chain couples TRBV27 to TRBJ1-6; D perhaps matches TRBD1 (6 bases). Germline assignment: CDR1 MNHEY and CDR2 SMNVEV (reference sequence). This CDR3 is 17 amino acids long. V gave up 5 bases and J gave up 0 bases, with 14 bases separating them. CDR3 in DNA: TGTGCCAGCAGTCCCCGACAGGATAGCTCCTATAATTCACCCCTCCACTTT. Translating it yields CASSPRQDSSYNSPLHF.